The entry below describes one T cell receptor beta chain. Method: immunoSEQ multiplex PCR; TCRdb's copy keeps in-frame clones and lacks some. Of about 680,000 clones listed, roughly 90% are singletons. The data derive from a study of Ad26.COV2.S vaccination and SARS-CoV-2 variants. Described treatment: some 20 received Ad26.COV2.S at low or high dose, single or two shots; 5 received placebo; per-sample allocation not given. Sampling occurred on day 63 after the first vaccine or placebo injection. V lost 5 bases to trimming and J lost 3 bases, with 10 bases between them. From germline, CDR1 is SNHLY and CDR2 FYNNEI. The CDR3 totals 14 residues.

This receptor was taken from a person between 18 and 65 years old who received the Ad26.COV2.S COVID-19 vaccine or a placebo. Here the sequenced sample was peripheral blood, taken in a trial of Ad26.COV2.S vaccine versus placebo. The chain employs TRBV2 and TRBJ2-2; possible D gene TRBD1, 6 bases. Here the CDR3 DNA reads TGTGCCAGCAGTAGCCAGGGGCACACCGGGGAGCTGTTTTTT. It translates to CASSSQGHTGELFF.